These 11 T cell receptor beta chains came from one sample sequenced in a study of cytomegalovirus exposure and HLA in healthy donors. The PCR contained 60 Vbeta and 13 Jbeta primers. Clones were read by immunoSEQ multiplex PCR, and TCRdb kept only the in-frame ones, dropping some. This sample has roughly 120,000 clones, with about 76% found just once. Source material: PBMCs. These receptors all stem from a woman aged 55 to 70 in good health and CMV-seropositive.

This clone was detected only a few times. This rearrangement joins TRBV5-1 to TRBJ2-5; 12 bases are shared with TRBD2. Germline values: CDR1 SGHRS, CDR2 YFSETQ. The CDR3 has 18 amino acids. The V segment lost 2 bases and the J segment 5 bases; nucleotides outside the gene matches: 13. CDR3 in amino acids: CASSFGLAGNPAMETQYF. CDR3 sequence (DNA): TGCGCCAGCAGCTTTGGACTAGCGGGAAATCCGGCCATGGAGACCCAGTACTTC. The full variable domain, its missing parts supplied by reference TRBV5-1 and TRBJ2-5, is KAGVTQTPRYLIKTRGQQVTLSCSPISGHRSVSWYQQTPGQGLQFLFEYFSETQRNKGNFPGRFSGRQFSNSRSEMNVSTLELGDSALYLCASSFGLAGNPAMETQYFGPGTRLLVL.

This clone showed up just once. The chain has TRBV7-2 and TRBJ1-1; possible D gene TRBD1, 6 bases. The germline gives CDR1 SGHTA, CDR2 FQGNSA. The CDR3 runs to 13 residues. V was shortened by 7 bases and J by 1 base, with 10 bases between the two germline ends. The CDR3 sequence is CASTRGGNTEAFF. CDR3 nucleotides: TGTGCCAGCACCAGAGGGGGGAACACTGAAGCTTTCTTT.

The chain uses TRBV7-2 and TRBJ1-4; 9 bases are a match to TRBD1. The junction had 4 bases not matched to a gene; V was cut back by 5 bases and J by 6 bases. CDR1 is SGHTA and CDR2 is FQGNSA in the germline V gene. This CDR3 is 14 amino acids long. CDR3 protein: CASSHRDRDEKLFF. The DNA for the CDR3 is TGTGCCAGCAGCCACCGGGACAGGGATGAAAAACTGTTTTTT.

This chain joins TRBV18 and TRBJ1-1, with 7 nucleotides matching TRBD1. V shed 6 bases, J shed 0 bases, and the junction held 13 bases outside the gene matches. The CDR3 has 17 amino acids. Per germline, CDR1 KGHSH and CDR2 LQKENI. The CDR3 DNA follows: TGTGCCAGCTCCCCAAACTCAAGACAGGGATTGAACACTGAAGCTTTCTTT. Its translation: CASSPNSRQGLNTEAFF. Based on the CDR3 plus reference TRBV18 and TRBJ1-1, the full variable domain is NAGVMQNPRHLVRRRGQEARLRCSPMKGHSHVYWYRQLPEEGLKFMVYLQKENIIDESGMPKERFSAEFPKEGPSILRIQQVVRGDSAAYFCASSPNSRQGLNTEAFFGQGTRLTVV.

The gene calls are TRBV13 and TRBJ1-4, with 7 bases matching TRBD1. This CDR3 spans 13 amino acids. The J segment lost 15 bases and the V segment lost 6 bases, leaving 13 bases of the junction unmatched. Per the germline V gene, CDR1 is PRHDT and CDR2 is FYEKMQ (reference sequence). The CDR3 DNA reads TGTGCCAGCAGGACAGGGAATCAGGGTAAAGTGTTTTTT. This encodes CASRTGNQGKVFF.

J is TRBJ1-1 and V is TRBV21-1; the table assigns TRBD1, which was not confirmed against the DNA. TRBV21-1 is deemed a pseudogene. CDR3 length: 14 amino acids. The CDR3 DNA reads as TGTGCCAGCAGCAAAGATACAGGGAACACTGAAGCTTTCTTT. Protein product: CASSKDTGNTEAFF.

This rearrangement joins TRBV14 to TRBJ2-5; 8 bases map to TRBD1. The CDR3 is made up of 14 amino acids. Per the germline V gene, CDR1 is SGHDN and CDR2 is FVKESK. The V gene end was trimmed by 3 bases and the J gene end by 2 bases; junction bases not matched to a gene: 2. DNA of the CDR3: TGTGCCAGCAGCCAGAACAGGGGGCAAGAGACCCAGTACTTC. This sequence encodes CASSQNRGQETQYF.

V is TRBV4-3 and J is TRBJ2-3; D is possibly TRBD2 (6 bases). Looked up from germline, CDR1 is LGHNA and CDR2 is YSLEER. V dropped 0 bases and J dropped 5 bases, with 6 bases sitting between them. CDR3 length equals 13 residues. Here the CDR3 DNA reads TGCGCCAGCAGCCAAGATAGCGGAGATACGCAGTATTTT. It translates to CASSQDSGDTQYF.

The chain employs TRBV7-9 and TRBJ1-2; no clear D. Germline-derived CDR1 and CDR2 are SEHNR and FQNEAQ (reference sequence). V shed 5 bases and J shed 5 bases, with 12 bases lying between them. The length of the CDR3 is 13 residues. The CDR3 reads CASSQEGQYGYTF. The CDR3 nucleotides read TGTGCCAGCAGCCAGGAGGGCCAATATGGCTACACCTTC. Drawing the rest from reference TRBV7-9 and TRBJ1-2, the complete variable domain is DTGVSQNPRHKITKRGQNVTFRCDPISEHNRLYWYRQTLGQGPEFLTYFQNEAQLEKSRLLSDRFSAERPKGSFSTLEIQRTEQGDSAMYLCASSQEGQYGYTFGSGTRLTVV.

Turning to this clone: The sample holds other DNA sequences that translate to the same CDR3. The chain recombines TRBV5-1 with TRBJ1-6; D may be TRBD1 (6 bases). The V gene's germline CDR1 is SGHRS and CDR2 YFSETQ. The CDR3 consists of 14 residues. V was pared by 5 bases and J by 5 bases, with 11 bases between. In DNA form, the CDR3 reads TGCGCCAGCAGTCTACAGGGTGATAATTCACCCCTCCACTTT. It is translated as CASSLQGDNSPLHF.

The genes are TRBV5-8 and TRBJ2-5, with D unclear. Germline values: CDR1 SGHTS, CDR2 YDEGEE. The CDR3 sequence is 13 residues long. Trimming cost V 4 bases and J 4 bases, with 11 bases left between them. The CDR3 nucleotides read TGTGCCAGCAGCCTCGGTTATTCAGAGACCCAGTACTTC. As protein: CASSLGYSETQYF. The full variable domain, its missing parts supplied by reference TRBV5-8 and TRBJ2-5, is EAGVTQSPTHLIKTRGQQATLRCSPISGHTSVYWYQQALGLGLQFLLWYDEGEERNRGNFPPRFSGRQFPNYSSELNVNALELEDSALYLCASSLGYSETQYFGPGTRLLVL.